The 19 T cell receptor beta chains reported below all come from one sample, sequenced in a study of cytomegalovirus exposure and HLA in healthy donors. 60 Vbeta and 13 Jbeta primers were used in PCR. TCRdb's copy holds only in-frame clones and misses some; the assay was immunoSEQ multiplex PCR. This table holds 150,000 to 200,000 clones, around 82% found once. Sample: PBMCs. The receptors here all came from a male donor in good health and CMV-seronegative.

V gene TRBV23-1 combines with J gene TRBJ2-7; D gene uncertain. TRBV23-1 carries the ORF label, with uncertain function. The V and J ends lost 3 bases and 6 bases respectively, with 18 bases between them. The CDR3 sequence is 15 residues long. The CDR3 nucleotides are TGCGCCAGCAGTCAGCCCCTAGGAGTTGTCATCGAGCAGTACTTC. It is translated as CASSQPLGVVIEQYF.

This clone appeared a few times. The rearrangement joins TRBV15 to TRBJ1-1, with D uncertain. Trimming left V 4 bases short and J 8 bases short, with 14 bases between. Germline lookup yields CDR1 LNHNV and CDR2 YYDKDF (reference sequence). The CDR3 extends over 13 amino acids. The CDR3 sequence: CATSISWHAEAFF. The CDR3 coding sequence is TGTGCCACCAGCATCTCCTGGCACGCCGAAGCTTTCTTT.

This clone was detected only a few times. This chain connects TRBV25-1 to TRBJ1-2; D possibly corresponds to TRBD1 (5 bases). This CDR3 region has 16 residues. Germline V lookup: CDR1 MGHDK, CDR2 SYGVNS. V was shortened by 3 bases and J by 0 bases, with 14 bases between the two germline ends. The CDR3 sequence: CASSDWAGLTNYGYTF. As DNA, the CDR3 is TGTGCCAGCAGTGACTGGGCAGGGCTAACTAACTATGGCTACACCTTC.

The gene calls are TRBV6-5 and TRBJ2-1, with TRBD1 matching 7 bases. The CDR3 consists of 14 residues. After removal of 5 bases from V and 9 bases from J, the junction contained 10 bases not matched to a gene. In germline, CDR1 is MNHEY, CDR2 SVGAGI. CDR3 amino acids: CASSQGQTITEQFF. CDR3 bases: TGTGCCAGCAGTCAGGGACAGACAATCACTGAGCAGTTCTTC.

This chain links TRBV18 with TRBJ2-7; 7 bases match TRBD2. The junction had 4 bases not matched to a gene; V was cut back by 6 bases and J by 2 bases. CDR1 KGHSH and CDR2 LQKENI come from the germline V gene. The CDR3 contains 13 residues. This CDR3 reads CASSLAATYEQYF. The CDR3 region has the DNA TGTGCCAGCTCGCTAGCGGCAACCTACGAGCAGTACTTC.

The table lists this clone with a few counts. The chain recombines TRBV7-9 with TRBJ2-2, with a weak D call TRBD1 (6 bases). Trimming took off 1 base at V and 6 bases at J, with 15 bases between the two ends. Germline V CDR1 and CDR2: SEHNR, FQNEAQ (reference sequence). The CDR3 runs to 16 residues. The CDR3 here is CASSLGTEGWAGELFF. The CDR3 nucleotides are TGTGCCAGCAGCTTAGGGACAGAAGGTTGGGCCGGGGAGCTGTTTTTT.

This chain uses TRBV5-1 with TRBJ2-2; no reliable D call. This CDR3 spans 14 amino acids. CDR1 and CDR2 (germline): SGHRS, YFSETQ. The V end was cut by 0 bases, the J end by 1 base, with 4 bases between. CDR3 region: CASSLGQNTGELFF. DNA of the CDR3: TGCGCCAGCAGCTTGGGGCAGAACACCGGGGAGCTGTTTTTT.

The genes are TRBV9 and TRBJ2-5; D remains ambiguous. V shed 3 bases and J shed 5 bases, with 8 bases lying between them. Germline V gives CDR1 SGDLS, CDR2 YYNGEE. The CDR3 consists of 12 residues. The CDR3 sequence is CASSGARETQYF. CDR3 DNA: TGTGCCAGCAGCGGGGCCAGGGAGACCCAGTACTTC.

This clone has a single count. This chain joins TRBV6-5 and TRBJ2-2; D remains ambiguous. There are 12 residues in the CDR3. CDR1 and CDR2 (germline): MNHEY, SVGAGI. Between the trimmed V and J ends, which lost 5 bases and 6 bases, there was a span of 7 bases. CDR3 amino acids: CASSLRAGELFF. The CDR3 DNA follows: TGTGCCAGCAGTCTCCGAGCCGGGGAGCTGTTTTTT.

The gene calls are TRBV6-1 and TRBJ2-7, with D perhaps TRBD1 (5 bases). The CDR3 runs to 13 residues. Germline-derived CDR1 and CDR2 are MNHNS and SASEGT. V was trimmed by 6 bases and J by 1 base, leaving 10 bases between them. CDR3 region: CASSRQRSYEQYF. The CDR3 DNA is TGTGCCAGCAGCCGACAGCGTTCCTACGAGCAGTACTTC.

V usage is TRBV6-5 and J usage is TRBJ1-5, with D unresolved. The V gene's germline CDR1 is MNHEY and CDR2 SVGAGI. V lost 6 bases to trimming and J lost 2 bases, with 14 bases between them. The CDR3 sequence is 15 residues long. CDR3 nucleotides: TGTGCCAGCAGACAGAATTATATCCGCAATCAGCCCCAGCATTTT. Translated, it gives CASRQNYIRNQPQHF.

As DNA, the CDR3 is TGTGCCAGACAGGGGGCATATGATGAAAAACTGTTTTTT. This codes for CARQGAYDEKLFF. The chain carries TRBV2 and TRBJ1-4; 9 nucleotides line up with TRBD1. This CDR3 spans 13 amino acids. The germline CDR1 and CDR2 sequences are SNHLY and FYNNEI. V dropped 9 bases and J dropped 6; count of bases not matched to a gene: 5.

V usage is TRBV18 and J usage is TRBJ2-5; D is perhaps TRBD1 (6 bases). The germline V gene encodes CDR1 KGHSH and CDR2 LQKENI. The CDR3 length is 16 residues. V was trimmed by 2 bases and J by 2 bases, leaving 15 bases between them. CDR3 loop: CASSPGSGTGQETQYF. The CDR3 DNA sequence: TGTGCCAGCTCACCAGGATCGGGAACAGGGCAAGAGACCCAGTACTTC.

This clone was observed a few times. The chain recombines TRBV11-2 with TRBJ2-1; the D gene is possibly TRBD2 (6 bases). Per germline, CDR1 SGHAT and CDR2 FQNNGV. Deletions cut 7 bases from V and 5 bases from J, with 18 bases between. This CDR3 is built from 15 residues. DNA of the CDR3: TGTGCCAGCACCCTGCCGGGACTCGCAGACAATGAGCAGTTCTTC. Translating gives CASTLPGLADNEQFF.

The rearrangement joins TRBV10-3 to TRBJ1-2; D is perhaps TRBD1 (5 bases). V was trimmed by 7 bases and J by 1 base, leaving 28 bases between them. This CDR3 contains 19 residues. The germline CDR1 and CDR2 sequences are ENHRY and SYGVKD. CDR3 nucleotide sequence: TGTGCCATCAATGAAGACCCCCGCGGGGGGGGACCCGTTAACTATGGCTACACCTTC. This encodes CAINEDPRGGGPVNYGYTF.

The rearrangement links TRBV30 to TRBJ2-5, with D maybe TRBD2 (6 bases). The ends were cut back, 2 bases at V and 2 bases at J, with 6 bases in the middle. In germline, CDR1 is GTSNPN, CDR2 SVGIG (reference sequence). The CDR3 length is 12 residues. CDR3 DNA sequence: TGTGCCTGGAGTAGCGGGCAAGAGACCCAGTACTTC. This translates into CAWSSGQETQYF.

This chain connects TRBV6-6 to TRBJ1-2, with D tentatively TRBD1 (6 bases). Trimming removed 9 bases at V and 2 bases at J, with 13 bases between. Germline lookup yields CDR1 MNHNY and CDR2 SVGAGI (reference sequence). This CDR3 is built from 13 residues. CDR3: CARSPDRNYGYTF. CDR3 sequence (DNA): TGTGCCAGAAGCCCCGACAGGAACTATGGCTACACCTTC.

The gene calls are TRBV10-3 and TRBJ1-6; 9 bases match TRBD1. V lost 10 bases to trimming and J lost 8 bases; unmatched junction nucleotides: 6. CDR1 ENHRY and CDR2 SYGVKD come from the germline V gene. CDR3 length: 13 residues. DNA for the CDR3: TGTGCCAACCAGGGACAGGGTGATTCACCCCTCCACTTT. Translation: CANQGQGDSPLHF.

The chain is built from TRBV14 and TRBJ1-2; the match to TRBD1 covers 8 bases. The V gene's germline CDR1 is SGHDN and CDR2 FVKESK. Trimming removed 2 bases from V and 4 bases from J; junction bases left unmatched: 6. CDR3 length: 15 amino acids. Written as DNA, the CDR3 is TGTGCCAGCAGCCAACATTCAGGGGGCAGCTATGGCTACACCTTC. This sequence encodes CASSQHSGGSYGYTF.